This T cell receptor beta chain is drawn from a study of shared clonotypes between healthy human individuals. TCRdb's copy holds only in-frame clones and misses some; the assay was immunoSEQ multiplex PCR. The sample lists some 2,100,000 clones, about 92% occurring once. The CDR3 runs 14 residues. CD45RO-negative cells were positively selected for CCR7, leaving out terminally differentiated effector memory CD45RA+ cells. This clone was seen only once. The sample taken for sequencing was naive CD8+ T cells from PBMCs. The V and J genes are TRBV21-1 and TRBJ1-2; TRBD1, the table's D call, lacks a check against the DNA. TRBV21-1 is noted as a pseudogene. The TCR was taken from a man aged 18 to 30 in good health. Some clones in this sample may be carry-over from other donors' samples. CDR3: CASSQQGPNYGYTF. CDR3 bases: TGTGCCAGCAGCCAACAGGGGCCAAACTATGGCTACACCTTC.